Listed below are T cell receptor beta chains from one sample, sequenced in a study of tumor and adjacent non-tumor tissue in lung cancer. MiXCR, applied by TCRdb to the multiplex PCR reads, yields one record per CDR3 protein. The repertoire consists of about 120,000 distinct CDR3 sequences, with 55% to 75% occurring once and the leading ten covering around 13%. Sequences were obtained from lung tumor tissue. These receptors were taken from a man aged 30 to 39 with non-small cell lung cancer. The CDR3 runs from the conserved cysteine through the conserved F or W. A D gene is named only where the DNA matches it firmly. Only part of the rows carry a size: once, few, many, or a class if the clone is expanded.

TRBV6-5	.	TRBJ1-2	15	.	TGTACTAGCAGTTACCGGCTTGGGGTCAACTATGGCTACACCTTC	CTSSYRLGVNYGYTF
TRBV4-2	TRBD1	TRBJ2-3	15	.	TGTGCCAGCAGCCATGGACAGGGTCCTACAGATACGCAGTATTTT	CASSHGQGPTDTQYF
TRBV20-1	.	TRBJ1-2	14	.	TGCGGTACTAGAGGTCGAGCAGGGGACTATGGCTACACCTTC	CGTRGRAGDYGYTF
TRBV20-1	TRBD1	TRBJ2-3	14	.	TGCAGTGCTGGACAGGGGTCCGGCGCAGATACGCAGTATTTT	CSAGQGSGADTQYF
TRBV6-5	.	TRBJ2-3	14	once	TGTGCCAGCAGTTATCTAGGGTCGGGAGACACGCAGTATTTT	CASSYLGSGDTQYF
TRBV6-6	.	TRBJ1-6	13	many	TGTGCCGTCAGGGGTCTTTATAATTCACCCCTCCACTTT	CAVRGLYNSPLHF
TRBV6-6	TRBD2	TRBJ2-1	13	few	TGTGCCAGCCGGCCTAGCGGATACAATGAGCAGTTCTTC	CASRPSGYNEQFF
TRBV12-3/TRBV12-4	.	TRBJ2-7	14	.	TGTGCCGGCAGTTTTGGGTTGTTGAACTACGAGCAGTACTTC	CAGSFGLLNYEQYF
TRBV5-1	TRBD2	TRBJ2-7	16	.	TGCGCCAGCAGCCCCCAGGCTAGCGGGAGTTACTACGAGCAGTACTTC	CASSPQASGSYYEQYF
TRBV20-1	.	TRBJ2-7	14	once	TGCAATGTTAGCCCAATAGGAAGCTCCTACGAGCAGTACTTC	CNVSPIGSSYEQYF